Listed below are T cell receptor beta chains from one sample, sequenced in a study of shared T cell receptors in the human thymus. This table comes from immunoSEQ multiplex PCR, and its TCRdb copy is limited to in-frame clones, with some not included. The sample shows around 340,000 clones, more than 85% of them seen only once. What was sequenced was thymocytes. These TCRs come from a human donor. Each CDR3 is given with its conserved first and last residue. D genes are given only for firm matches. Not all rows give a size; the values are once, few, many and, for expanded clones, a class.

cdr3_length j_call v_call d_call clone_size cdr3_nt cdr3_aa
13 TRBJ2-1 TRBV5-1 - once TGCGCCAGCAGCTTGGGGGTAAACAATGAGCAGTTCTTC CASSLGVNNEQFF
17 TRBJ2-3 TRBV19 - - TGTGCCAGTAGTATTGTAGGGCAATATACTAGCACAGATACGCAGTATTTT CASSIVGQYTSTDTQYF
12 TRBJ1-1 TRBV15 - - TGTGCCACCAGCCGGGGCAGCACTGAAGCTTTCTTT CATSRGSTEAFF
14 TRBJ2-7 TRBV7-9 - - TGTGCCAGCAGCTTAGTTCTGGGGACTTACGAGCAGTACTTC CASSLVLGTYEQYF
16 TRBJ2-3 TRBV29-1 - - TGCAGCGTTGACCCAGGGTGGGACGCCCGCACAGATACGCAGTATTTT CSVDPGWDARTDTQYF
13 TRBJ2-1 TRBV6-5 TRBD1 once TGTGCCAGCAGTCCCGGGACAGGGTATGAGCAGTTCTTC CASSPGTGYEQFF
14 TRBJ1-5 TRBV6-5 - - TGTGCCAGCAGTTACTCGCGGGGGAATCAGCCCCAGCATTTT CASSYSRGNQPQHF
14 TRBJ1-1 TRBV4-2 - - TGTGCCAGCAGCCAAAGGACGGGCAACACTGAAGCTTTCTTT CASSQRTGNTEAFF
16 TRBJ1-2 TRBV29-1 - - TGCAGCGTTGAAGATGGGGTGGCGTTTACTAACTATGGCTACACCTTC CSVEDGVAFTNYGYTF
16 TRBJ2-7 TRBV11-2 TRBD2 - TGTGCCAGCAGCTTAGCTAGTGGCGGGAGCTCCTACGAGCAGTACTTC CASSLASGGSSYEQYF
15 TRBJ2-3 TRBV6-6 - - TGTGCCAGCAGTTACTCGAGGACCCGCCCGGATACGCAGTATTTT CASSYSRTRPDTQYF
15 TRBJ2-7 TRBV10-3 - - TGTGCCATCAGTGAAGACGGGGGAGTCACCTACGAGCAGTACTTC CAISEDGGVTYEQYF
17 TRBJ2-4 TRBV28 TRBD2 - TGTGCCAGCAGTTTGGATCTAGCGGGAACTCCAAAAAACATTCAGTACTTC CASSLDLAGTPKNIQYF
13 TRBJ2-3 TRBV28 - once TGTGCCAGCAAAGGCGACGCGTTGGATACGCAGTATTTT CASKGDALDTQYF
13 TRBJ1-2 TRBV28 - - TGTGCCAGCAGTTTTGAAGGGCTTTGGGGCTACACCTTC CASSFEGLWGYTF
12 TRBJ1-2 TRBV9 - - TGTGCCAGCAGCCCCCTGCCCTATGGCTACACCTTC CASSPLPYGYTF
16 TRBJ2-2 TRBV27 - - TGTGCCAGCACCCTGATGGGTAGCAGGCAGGGCGGGGAGCTGTTTTTT CASTLMGSRQGGELFF
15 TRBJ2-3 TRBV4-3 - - TGCGCCAGCAGCCCACACAAGGGCGGCACAGATACGCAGTATTTT CASSPHKGGTDTQYF
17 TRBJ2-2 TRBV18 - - TGTGCCAGCTCACCACCTACGCGAGGGGCGAACACCGGGGAGCTGTTTTTT CASSPPTRGANTGELFF
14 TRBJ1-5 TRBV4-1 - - TGCGCCAGCAGCCAAGACAATAGCAATCAGCCCCAGCATTTT CASSQDNSNQPQHF
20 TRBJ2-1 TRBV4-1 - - TGCGCCAGCAGCCAAGATAAGGGGCCCATATTACTAAGCTCCTACAATGAGCAGTTCTTC CASSQDKGPILLSSYNEQFF
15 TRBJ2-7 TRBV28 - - TGTGCCAGCAGCCAGTGGCGTAAACCGACCTACGAGCAGTACTTC CASSQWRKPTYEQYF
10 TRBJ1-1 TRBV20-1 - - TGCAGTGCCGGGAACACTGAAGCTTTCTTT CSAGNTEAFF
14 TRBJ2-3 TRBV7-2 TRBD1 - TGTGCCAGCCTCTTTCCAGGGGGCGCAGATACGCAGTATTTT CASLFPGGADTQYF
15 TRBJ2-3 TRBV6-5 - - TGTGCCAGCAGTCAACAGGGTATCCCCACAGATACGCAGTATTTT CASSQQGIPTDTQYF
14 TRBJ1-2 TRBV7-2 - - TGTGCCAGCAGCTTAGCAGGCAGGGACTATGGCTACACCTTC CASSLAGRDYGYTF
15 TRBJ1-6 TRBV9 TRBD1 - TGTGCCAGCAGCGTAGGGGACAGGGCGTATTCACCCCTCCACTTT CASSVGDRAYSPLHF
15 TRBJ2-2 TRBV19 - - TGTGCCAGTAGTATAGTCGGCAGGGGTTCCGGGGAGCTGTTTTTT CASSIVGRGSGELFF
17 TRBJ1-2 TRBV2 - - TGTGCCAGCAGTGCCATCCCCGAGGGGCCTCCTAACTATGGCTACACCTTC CASSAIPEGPPNYGYTF
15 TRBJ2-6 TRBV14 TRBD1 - TGTGCCACCCTTCGACAGGGCACTGGGGCCAACGTCCTGACTTTC CATLRQGTGANVLTF
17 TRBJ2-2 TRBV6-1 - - TGTGCCAGCAGTGGGGTCCTTCTTGGGGGCGTCACCGGGGAGCTGTTTTTT CASSGVLLGGVTGELFF
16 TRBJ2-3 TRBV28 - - TGTGCCAGCAGGGTAGCTCGCGGGACGGGGAGTAATACGCAGTATTTT CASRVARGTGSNTQYF
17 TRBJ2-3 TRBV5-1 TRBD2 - TGCGCCAGCAGCTCCATAGCGGGAGGCCCGGGGGATGATACGCAGTATTTT CASSSIAGGPGDDTQYF
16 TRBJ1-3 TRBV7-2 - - TGTGCCAGCAGCTTAGGCGCAGGTTCCTCTGGAAACACCATATATTTT CASSLGAGSSGNTIYF
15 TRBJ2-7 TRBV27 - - TGTGCCAGCAGCTTAAGCGACGTAAGCTCCTACGAGCAGTACTTC CASSLSDVSSYEQYF
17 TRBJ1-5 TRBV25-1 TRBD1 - TGTGCCAGCAGTGAAGATAGGTCGGACAGGAGTACTCAGCCCCAGCATTTT CASSEDRSDRSTQPQHF
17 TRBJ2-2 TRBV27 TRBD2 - TGTGCCAGCAGTTTCCATTGGACTAGCGGAATCACCGGGGAGCTGTTTTTT CASSFHWTSGITGELFF
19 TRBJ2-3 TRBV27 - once TGTGCCAGCAGTCACCGGGAGTATGGGGGAGGGGGGTGCACAGATACGCAGTATTTT CASSHREYGGGGCTDTQYF
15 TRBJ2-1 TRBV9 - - TGTGCCAGCAGCGTATTCACTCTGAAGGGCAATGAGCAGTTCTTC CASSVFTLKGNEQFF
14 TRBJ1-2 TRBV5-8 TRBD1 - TGTGCCAGCACCCATTACAGGGGAGGCTATGGCTACACCTTC CASTHYRGGYGYTF
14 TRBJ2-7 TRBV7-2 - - TGTGCCAGCAAAAACGGGCAAACGCCTTGCGAGCAGTACTTC CASKNGQTPCEQYF
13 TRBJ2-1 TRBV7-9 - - TGTGCCAGCGGTACGGTTTACTACAATGAGCAGTTCTTC CASGTVYYNEQFF
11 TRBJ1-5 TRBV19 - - TGTGCCAGTAGCCGGGGACAACCCCAGCATTTT CASSRGQPQHF
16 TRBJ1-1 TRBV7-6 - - TGTGCCAGCAGCCCGCATGAGACTCCCATGAACACTGAAGCTTTCTTT CASSPHETPMNTEAFF
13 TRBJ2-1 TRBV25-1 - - TGTGCCAGCAGTGACGACAGTTACAATGAGCAGTTCTTC CASSDDSYNEQFF
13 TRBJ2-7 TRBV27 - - TGTGCCAGCAGTCCGACTAGAATAAACGAGCAGTACTTC CASSPTRINEQYF
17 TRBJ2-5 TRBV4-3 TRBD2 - TGCGCCAGCAGCCAAGTAGTGAAGAGCGGGAGGGGAGAGACCCAGTACTTC CASSQVVKSGRGETQYF
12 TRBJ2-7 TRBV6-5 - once TGTGCCAGCAGTTCCCACTCCTACGAGCAGTACTTC CASSSHSYEQYF
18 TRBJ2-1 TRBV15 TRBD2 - TGTGCCACCAGCAGAGGACTAGCGGGAATCGATTTGGGCAATGAGCAGTTCTTC CATSRGLAGIDLGNEQFF
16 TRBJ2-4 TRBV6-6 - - TGTGCCAGCAGTTACTCTAGGGCTCTAGCCAAAAACATTCAGTACTTC CASSYSRALAKNIQYF
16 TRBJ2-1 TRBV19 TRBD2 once TGTGCCAGTAGCCCCCCGGGAAGCGGGAGGGCCCATGAGCAGTTCTTC CASSPPGSGRAHEQFF
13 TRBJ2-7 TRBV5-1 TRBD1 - TGCGCCAGCAGCCCCGGGACAGGGGGAGAGCAGTACTTC CASSPGTGGEQYF
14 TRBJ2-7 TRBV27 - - TGTGCCAGCAGTTTGAGTGGGCCCGGGTACGAGCAGTACTTC CASSLSGPGYEQYF
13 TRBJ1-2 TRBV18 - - TGTGCCAGCTCACGCAGGGGAGGCTATGGCTACACCTTC CASSRRGGYGYTF
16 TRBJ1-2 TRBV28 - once TGTGCCAGCAGTTTCCAGACAGACTCAGCTAACTATGGCTACACCTTC CASSFQTDSANYGYTF
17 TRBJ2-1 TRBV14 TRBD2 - TGTGCCAGCAGCTCTAGTCTTCGGGAGGTGGGTTACAATGAGCAGTTCTTC CASSSSLREVGYNEQFF